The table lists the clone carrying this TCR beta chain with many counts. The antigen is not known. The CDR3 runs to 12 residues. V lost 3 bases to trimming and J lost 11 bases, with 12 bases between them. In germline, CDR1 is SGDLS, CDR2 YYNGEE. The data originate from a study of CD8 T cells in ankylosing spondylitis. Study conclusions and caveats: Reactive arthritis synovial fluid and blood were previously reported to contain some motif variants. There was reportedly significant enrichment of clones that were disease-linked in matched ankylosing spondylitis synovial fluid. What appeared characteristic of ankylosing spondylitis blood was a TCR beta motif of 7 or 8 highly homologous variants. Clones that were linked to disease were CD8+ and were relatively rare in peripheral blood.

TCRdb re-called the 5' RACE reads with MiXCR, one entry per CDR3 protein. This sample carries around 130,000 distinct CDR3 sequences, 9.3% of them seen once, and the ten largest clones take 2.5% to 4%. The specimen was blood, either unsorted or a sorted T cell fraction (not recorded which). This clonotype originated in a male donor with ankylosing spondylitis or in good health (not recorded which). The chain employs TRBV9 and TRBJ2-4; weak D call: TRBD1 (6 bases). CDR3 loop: CASSGTGRLQYF. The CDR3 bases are TGTGCCAGCAGCGGCACAGGGAGACTTCAGTACTTC. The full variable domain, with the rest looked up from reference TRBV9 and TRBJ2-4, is DSGVTQTPKHLITATGQRVTLRCSPRSGDLSVYWYQQSLDQGLQFLIQYYNGEERAKGNILERFSAQQFPDLHSELNLSSLELGDSALYFCASSGTGRLQYFGAGTRLSVL.